This T cell receptor (beta chain) was recorded in a study of blood T cell repertoires in COVID-19. Across the study: Samples of COVID-19 (acute and convalescent) were obtained from the United States, Italy and Spain. Sample material is recorded as cDNA or gDNA derived from T cells, B-cell-depleted T cells, or PBMCs.

As handled by the study authors: Amplification of reference gene primers was used by the study to estimate nucleated cell counts. The assay was immunoSEQ multiplex PCR, and TCRdb's table has in-frame clones only and misses some. V, J and clone size are those of that table, while D and trimming were read from the DNA. The sample has some 47,000 clones; 80% to 90% are singletons. Germline V gives CDR1 SGHNT, CDR2 YYREEE (reference sequence). With 3 bases clipped from V and 7 bases from J, the junction kept 10 bases outside the gene matches. CDR3 length: 15 amino acids. The V and J genes are TRBV5-4 and TRBJ1-1; 9 positions agree with TRBD1. Sequencing was performed on peripheral blood. The receptor was derived from a woman of 80 years or more with acute or convalescent COVID-19. CDR3 coding DNA: TGTGCCAGCAGCTACTACAGGGGGCGCGGGAATGAAGCTTTCTTT. As protein: CASSYYRGRGNEAFF.